This T cell receptor (beta chain) was documented in a study of monozygotic twins with inflammatory bowel disease. Overall study findings and caveats: Discordant twins had repertoire similarity that did not differ from that of concordant twins, possibly from limited power.

About this clonotype: As yet, its antigen is unknown.

Incorporation of UMIs carrying a 6-nucleotide sample barcode was performed by template switching. Reanalyzing the 5' RACE reads, TCRdb keeps one entry per CDR3 protein, without DNA. In all, the sample yields about 170,000 distinct CDR3 sequences. The germline V gene encodes CDR1 KGHDR and CDR2 SFDVKD. The CDR3 contains 16 residues. The sequence came from a human donor with ulcerative colitis or Crohn's disease, or a healthy co-twin of an affected twin (not recorded which). V gene TRBV24-1 combines with J gene TRBJ2-5. The sample consisted of blood. CDR3 sequence: CATSDYDTKEVETQYF.